The 25 T cell receptor beta chains below were found in one sample sequenced in a study of blood T cells in healthy people across ages (dated by TCRdb to 2014 to 2015). Receptors were amplified or captured by 5' RACE. TCRdb shows the sequencer as Illumina HiSeq 2500. The second PCR ran for roughly 7 to 11 cycles and used a J-beta primer mix along with a sample-barcoded 5' primer. Starting from the raw public reads, TCRdb applied fastp trimming at Q25, assembled clones with MiXCR and retained in-frame beta chains. Identical CDR3 protein sequences are pooled into one entry, listed with their most common genes and DNA. A total of some 1.7 million distinct CDR3 sequences appear in this sample, about 28% of them only once. The ten most abundant clones make up 6.5% to 8.5% of the sample. Sequencing was done on a sample of blood. The source of these receptors is a woman aged 25 to 39 in good health.

The V gene is TRBV4-3, the J gene TRBJ2-7, with D possibly being TRBD2 (6 bases). The CDR3 is 15 amino acids. Germline V lookup: CDR1 LGHNA, CDR2 YSLEER. V was shortened by 3 bases and J by 0 bases, with 12 bases between the two germline ends. Here the CDR3 reads CASSHWRETSYEQYF. The CDR3 bases are TGCGCCAGCAGCCACTGGCGGGAAACCTCCTACGAGCAGTACTTC.

To note about this clonotype: In this CDR3 the conserved last residue, phenylalanine or tryptophan, is missing, so a read error is likely. V is TRBV20-1 and J is TRBJ2-7, with 8 bases that match TRBD2. The V gene end was trimmed by 6 bases and the J gene end by 2 bases; junction bases not matched to a gene: 9. This CDR3 region has 14 residues. Germline V gene data show CDR1 as DFQATT and CDR2 as SNEGSKA (reference sequence). The CDR3 loop is CSASGTGGTYEQYC. CDR3 in DNA: TGCAGTGCGTCAGGGACGGGAGGGACCTACGAGCAGTACTGC.

This chain joins TRBV7-2 and TRBJ2-3, with TRBD1 matching 8 bases. The trim removed 7 bases at V and 3 bases at J, leaving 9 bases unmatched. The CDR3 is 15 amino acids. Looked up from germline, CDR1 is SGHTA and CDR2 is FQGNSA. In nucleotides, the CDR3 is TGTGCCAGCATCCAGACAGGGGAGGTGACAGATACGCAGTATTTT. Amino acids: CASIQTGEVTDTQYF.

The chain couples TRBV5-5 to TRBJ2-1; D is tentatively TRBD1 or TRBD2 (5 bases each). Looked up from germline, CDR1 is SGHKS and CDR2 is YYEKEE (reference sequence). V was trimmed by 4 bases and J by 3 bases, leaving 17 bases between them. CDR3 size: 16 residues. In nucleotides, the CDR3 is TGTGCCAGCAGCCCCGTTGCCCTGAGGGGCTACAATGAGCAGTTCTTC. It specifies CASSPVALRGYNEQFF.

The chain couples TRBV24-1 to TRBJ2-3, with D possibly matching TRBD1 (6 bases). Trimming took 4 bases from V and 2 from J, leaving 15 bases between them. The CDR3 is 16 amino acids. CDR1 is KGHDR and CDR2 is SFDVKD in the germline V gene. This CDR3 reads CATSDSRGGLTDTQYF. The CDR3, as DNA: TGTGCCACCAGTGACTCCCGTGGGGGCCTCACAGATACGCAGTATTTT.

This sequence joins TRBV7-2 and TRBJ2-1; tentatively, D is TRBD1 (6 bases). This CDR3 has 15 residues. Germline V CDR1 and CDR2: SGHTA, FQGNSA. The germline V and J ends were trimmed by 5 bases and 5 bases, with 16 bases remaining between them. CDR3 nucleotide sequence: TGTGCCAGCAGCGTCGCCGGGACAAAAAACAATGAGCAGTTCTTC. Protein: CASSVAGTKNNEQFF.

A word on this clonotype: This could be a read error, since a much larger clone is one nucleotide away. This chain links TRBV20-1 with TRBJ2-1; D is possibly TRBD1 (6 bases). The CDR3 extends over 14 amino acids. Germline V gene lookup returns CDR1 DFQATT and CDR2 SNEGSKA (reference sequence). CDR3 DNA sequence: TGCAGTGCTCCGACAGGTCACTCCTGCAATGAGCAGTTCTTC. Translated, it gives CSAPTGHSCNEQFF.

This clonotype has only a few counts. A read error is possible here, since a much larger clone lies one base away. The V gene is TRBV4-1, the J gene TRBJ2-7; D may be TRBD1 or TRBD2 (6 bases each). Germline V CDR1 and CDR2: MGHRA, YSYEKL. This CDR3 comprises 15 residues. Trimming cost V 4 bases and J 6 bases, with 19 bases left between them. The CDR3 sequence is CASSPAPGAFSEQYF. Written as DNA, the CDR3 is TGCGCCAGCAGCCCTGCTCCGGGGGCGTTCTCCGAGCAGTACTTC.

This clonotype was picked up many times. This sequence joins TRBV29-1 and TRBJ2-7; 7 bases line up with TRBD1. Germline CDR1 and CDR2: SQVTM and ANQGSEA. This CDR3 is 12 amino acids long. Trimming at V came to 6 bases and at J to 2 bases, leaving 4 bases not matched to a gene. CDR3 residues: CSVTGTAYEQYF. CDR3 DNA: TGCAGCGTCACCGGGACAGCCTACGAGCAGTACTTC.

This clonotype has ten or more counts. The chain is built from TRBV12-5 and TRBJ2-3; D is perhaps TRBD2 (7 bases). Germline CDR1 is LGHNT and CDR2 is FRNRAP. Trimming took off 3 bases at V and 2 bases at J, with 21 bases between the two ends. CDR3 length: 18 amino acids. CDR3 nucleotides: TGTGCTAGTGGTTTCCATCTACCCCGGGGGGCCAACACAGATACGCAGTATTTT. This sequence encodes CASGFHLPRGANTDTQYF. The variable domain in full, completed from reference TRBV12-5 and TRBJ2-3, reads DARVTQTPRHKVTEMGQEVTMRCQPILGHNTVFWYRQTMMQGLELLAYFRNRAPLDDSGMPKDRFSAEMPDATLATLKIQPSEPRDSAVYFCASGFHLPRGANTDTQYFGPGTRLTVL.

This clonotype was seen ten or more times. This chain connects TRBV29-1 to TRBJ2-3, with D tentatively TRBD1 or TRBD2 (5 bases each). The CDR3 covers 11 residues. Germline loops: CDR1 SQVTM, CDR2 ANQGSEA. V shed 4 bases and J shed 11 bases, with 13 bases lying between them. The CDR3 sequence is CSVGMRDQQYF. DNA of the CDR3: TGCAGCGTTGGGATGAGGGACCAGCAGTATTTT.

This chain joins TRBV5-6 and TRBJ2-1, with TRBD1 identical over 8 bases. The length of the CDR3 is 18 residues. Trimming at V came to 4 bases and at J to 3 bases, leaving 15 bases not matched to a gene. CDR1 SGHDT and CDR2 YYEEEE come from the germline V gene. CDR3 sequence reads: CASSPRAGGAVLYNEQFF. For the CDR3, the DNA is TGTGCCAGCAGCCCTCGGGCAGGGGGCGCGGTCCTCTACAATGAGCAGTTCTTC.

The rearrangement uses TRBV12-3 or TRBV12-4 and TRBJ1-5; maybe TRBD1 (5 bases). V was pared by 3 bases and J by 0 bases, with 12 bases between. The CDR3 sequence is 16 residues long. CDR3 bases: TGTGCCAGCAGTTTTGGGACTACATATAGCAATCAGCCCCAGCATTTT. It translates to CASSFGTTYSNQPQHF.

Worth noting for this clonotype: Germline and junction disagree at one end, which may indicate a read error. This chain joins TRBV28 and TRBJ2-7; D gene ambiguous. The germline CDR1 and CDR2 sequences are MDHEN and SYDVKM. The CDR3 length is 13 residues. CDR3 residues: CASSYRPLIEQCF. The CDR3 bases are TGTGCCAGCAGTTACAGACCCTTAATCGAGCAGTGCTTC.

The rearrangement joins TRBV6-2 or TRBV6-3 to TRBJ2-1, with a weak D call TRBD2 (6 bases). The CDR3 is made up of 15 amino acids. The germline V and J ends were trimmed by 2 bases and 9 bases, with 17 bases remaining between them. Germline CDR1 is MNHEY and CDR2 is SVGEGT. As DNA, the CDR3 is TGTGCCAGCAGTTACACGCGTAAGGAGGGCCCTGAGCAGTTCTTC. It specifies CASSYTRKEGPEQFF.

This clonotype was seen only a few times. V usage is TRBV29-1 and J usage is TRBJ2-1; possibly TRBD1 or TRBD2 for D (7 bases each). The CDR3 totals 15 residues. Germline V gene lookup returns CDR1 SQVTM and CDR2 ANQGSEA. V was trimmed by 4 bases and J by 9 bases, leaving 22 bases between them. CDR3 bases: TGCAGCGTTGGGGGAGGGACAGTCGTACCGAGTGAGCAGTTCTTC. It encodes CSVGGGTVVPSEQFF.

The chain links TRBV6-1 to TRBJ2-3; D unclear. V was clipped by 7 bases and J by 1 base, with 15 bases between them. CDR1 and CDR2 (germline): MNHNS, SASEGT. The CDR3 sequence is 15 residues long. The CDR3 bases are TGTGCCAGCAATTGGGCCGCCGATCGCACAGATACGCAGTATTTT. The encoded protein is CASNWAADRTDTQYF.

The gene calls are TRBV27 and TRBJ2-4; no clear D. CDR1 and CDR2 from the germline V gene are MNHEY and SMNVEV (reference sequence). V was trimmed by 4 bases and J by 13 bases, leaving 17 bases between them. The CDR3 totals 13 residues. Here the CDR3 DNA reads TGTGCCAGCAGTTCCCTTACCCTTGGAGAGCAGTACTTC. Amino acid sequence: CASSSLTLGEQYF.

The rearrangement links TRBV28 to TRBJ2-1, with D tentatively TRBD1 or TRBD2 (6 bases each). Trimming removed 2 bases from V and 2 bases from J, with 19 bases in between. The CDR3 is 18 amino acids. Germline V gene data show CDR1 as MDHEN and CDR2 as SYDVKM. The CDR3 nucleotides are TGTGCCAGCAGTTTAGCGCCCTTGAGGGGGGACCCCTACAATGAGCAGTTCTTC. Translating gives CASSLAPLRGDPYNEQFF.

The rearrangement links TRBV28 to TRBJ2-7; 14 bases agree with TRBD2. The CDR3 is 14 amino acids. Trimming at V came to 7 bases and at J to 5 bases, leaving 4 bases not matched to a gene. Germline V gene data show CDR1 as MDHEN and CDR2 as SYDVKM. CDR3 in DNA: TGTGCCAGCACCGGACTAGCGGGAGGCCACGAGCAGTACTTC. This codes for CASTGLAGGHEQYF.

Details on this clonotype: At one boundary the junction diverges from the germline segment, which might be a read error. V gene TRBV7-2 combines with J gene TRBJ2-1, with D perhaps matching TRBD1 or TRBD2 (5 bases each). Germline V gives CDR1 SGHTA, CDR2 FQGNSA. The CDR3 is made up of 15 amino acids. Written as DNA, the CDR3 is TGTGCCAGCAGCTTACCGGGACGGGCCTACAATGGGCAGTTCTTC. Translation: CASSLPGRAYNGQFF. The whole variable domain, filled in from reference TRBV7-2 and TRBJ2-1, reads GAGVSQSPSNKVTEKGKDVELRCDPISGHTALYWYRQSLGQGLEFLIYFQGNSAPDKSGLPSDRFSAERTGGSVSTLTIQRTQQEDSAVYLCASSLPGRAYNGQFFGPGTRLTVL.

The chain carries TRBV27 and TRBJ2-4; no clear D. The end of the DNA aligns better with TRBJ2-7, so the J call may be wrong. CDR1 MNHEY and CDR2 SMNVEV come from the germline V gene (reference sequence). CDR3 length: 13 residues. CDR3 region: CASSSTGRYEQYF. The CDR3 DNA is TGTGCCAGCAGTTCCACGGGCCGCTACGAGCAGTACTTC.

This clonotype was counted many times. This rearrangement joins TRBV10-3 to TRBJ1-2; TRBD1 matches 10 bases. J gave up 2 bases and V 3 bases, and 3 bases lay outside the gene matches. The germline gives CDR1 ENHRY, CDR2 SYGVKD. The CDR3 contains 15 residues. Here the CDR3 reads CAISEVTGGNYGYTF. In nucleotides, the CDR3 is TGTGCCATCAGTGAAGTGACAGGGGGCAACTATGGCTACACCTTC.

V is TRBV4-2 and J is TRBJ1-6; D remains ambiguous. CDR1 and CDR2 (germline): LGHNA, YNFKEQ. This CDR3 is built from 12 residues. Trimming cost V 0 bases and J 9 bases, with 3 bases left between them. This CDR3 reads CASSQDCSPLHF. DNA of the CDR3: TGTGCCAGCAGCCAAGATTGTTCACCCCTCCACTTT.

This chain joins TRBV6-5 and TRBJ2-7, with a possible D match to TRBD2 (5 bases). There are 14 residues in the CDR3. V was clipped by 2 bases and J by 7 bases, with 15 bases between them. The germline V gene has CDR1 MNHEY and CDR2 SVGAGI. The CDR3 protein is CASSYQSVPGEQYF. CDR3 DNA sequence: TGTGCCAGCAGTTACCAGTCCGTCCCGGGGGAGCAGTACTTC.